This T cell receptor beta chain comes out of a study of human T cells and chemical hapten exposure. V shed 5 bases, J shed 5 bases, and the junction held 19 bases outside the gene matches. Germline CDR1 is MGHDK and CDR2 is SYGVNS. The length of the CDR3 is 18 residues. Concerning this clonotype itself: The target antigen is unknown.

As to time point: patch test 1, 2 weeks after DPC sensitization. The treatment denotes: therapeutic diphenylcyclopropenone sensitization with weekly scalp DPC. Each CDR3 protein is one row after TCRdb ran MiXCR on the RACE reads. The profile shows roughly 190,000 distinct CDR3 sequences, about 20% of them singletons. The study's findings and limits: Expanded TCR sets contained significantly more large CDR3 similarity clusters than controls. TCRs exceeding a frequency of 1 in 1000 stayed unchanged under DPC sensitization.

This TCR was sampled from a woman between 50 and 59 years old with alopecia areata. Some clones in this sample may be carry-over from other donors' samples. The rearrangement links TRBV25-1 to TRBJ2-3, with 7 nucleotides matching TRBD2. The material sequenced was whole blood, taken in connection with sensitization to the hapten diphenylcyclopropenone (DPC). The CDR3: CASSPRGAGARPVDTQYF. The CDR3 DNA follows: TGTGCCAGCAGTCCCCGGGGCGCGGGAGCCCGTCCGGTAGATACGCAGTATTTT.